These 6 T cell receptor beta chains came from one sample sequenced in a study of regulatory T cells in long-lasting Graves disease. The time point: persistent/refractory GD, antithyroid drugs over 5 years with positive TRAb. TCR sequences were obtained from RNA taken from PBMCs. Library construction for TCR beta used iRepertoire HTBI primers and Arm-PCR of CDR3 regions. MiXCR, run by TCRdb on the multiplex PCR reads, gives a single entry per CDR3 protein. The data contain around 500,000 distinct CDR3 sequences, around 21% of them seen just once; the ten biggest clones take up 7.8%. This specimen consisted of peripheral blood mononuclear cells (PBMCs), obtained when the disease was refractory, from a patient treated with antithyroid drugs. The receptors shown here come from a female donor with Graves disease.

This clonotype was observed many times. V is TRBV12-3 or TRBV12-4 and J is TRBJ2-5; D is undetermined. The CDR3 has 13 amino acids. Trimming cost V 6 bases and J 5 bases, with 13 bases left between them. The DNA of the CDR3 is TGTGCCAGCAGGGATCCGGGTGAGGAGACCCAGTACTTC. This translates into CASRDPGEETQYF.

As for this clonotype: It is unclear where the CDR3 begins or ends on the DNA, so no DNA is shown, and the CDR3 is as TCRdb lists it. Here the CDR3 reads CASILGGGNQPQHF. The chain carries TRBV12-3 or TRBV12-4 and TRBJ1-5; no check of the table's D call, TRBD1, against the DNA was made. Both ends counted, the CDR3 spans 14 residues.

Notes on this clonotype: A read error may explain this, as a much larger clone is one base away. The chain joins TRBV27 to TRBJ1-6, with TRBD1 matching 7 bases. This CDR3 has 13 amino acids. V lost 6 bases, J lost 6 bases, and 2 bases stayed unmatched. Germline V CDR1 and CDR2: MNHEY, SMNVEV (reference sequence). The CDR3 DNA follows: TGTGCCAGCAGGGGACAGACTAATTCACCCCTCCACTTT. Protein sequence: CASRGQTNSPLHF.

This clonotype was counted ten times or more. The J gene is TRBJ1-1, the V gene TRBV11-2; 11 nucleotides agree with TRBD1. This CDR3 has 13 residues. CDR1 and CDR2 from the germline V gene are SGHAT and FQNNGV. The J segment lost 8 bases and the V segment lost 8 bases, leaving 7 bases of the junction unmatched. The CDR3 reads CASGDRDRGEAFF. CDR3 coding DNA: TGTGCCAGCGGAGACCGGGACAGGGGGGAAGCTTTCTTT.

Many counts were recorded for this clonotype. J is TRBJ1-1 and V is TRBV12-3 or TRBV12-4, with 11 bases that match TRBD1. The CDR3 runs 14 residues. Trimming removed 5 bases from V and 4 bases from J; junction bases left unmatched: 3. The DNA for the CDR3 is TGTGCCAGCAGTAGGGACAGGGGGAGCACTGAAGCTTTCTTT. Translating it yields CASSRDRGSTEAFF.

There are many counts of this clonotype. This chain links TRBV10-3 with TRBJ1-5; possible D gene TRBD1, 6 bases. From germline, CDR1 is ENHRY and CDR2 SYGVKD. Trimming removed 4 bases from V and 3 bases from J, with 13 bases in between. The CDR3 runs to 15 residues. The chain's CDR3 is CAISGEQGPNQPQHF. Here the CDR3 DNA reads TGTGCCATCAGTGGGGAACAGGGCCCCAATCAGCCCCAGCATTTT.